The TCR beta chain under discussion was sequenced for a study of T cells after yellow fever vaccination. TCRdb redid the calling of the 5' RACE reads with MiXCR, one entry per CDR3 protein. This table holds about 85,000 distinct CDR3 sequences, 13% found once. Germline loops: CDR1 MGHRA, CDR2 YSYEKL. V was shortened by 2 bases and J by 4 bases, with 14 bases between the two germline ends. The CDR3 spans 15 residues. This clonotype has more than one count but fewer than ten. The sequences come from CD8+ T cells not binding an NS4B(214-222) dextramer, sorted from PBMCs, collected 20 to 25 days after the first yellow fever vaccination. The origin of this receptor is a man younger than 35 who received the YFV17D yellow fever vaccine. The J gene is TRBJ1-1, the V gene TRBV4-1; D unresolved. The CDR3 DNA is TGCGCCAGCAGCCAAAATGGCCGGGCTGGCACTGAAGCTTTCTTT. It specifies CASSQNGRAGTEAFF.